A selection of T cell receptor beta chains follows, all from one sample in a study of T cells in Graves' hyperthyroidism and ophthalmopathy. TCRdb ran MiXCR on the multiplex PCR reads and lists one entry per CDR3 protein. The sample includes 250,000 or so distinct CDR3 sequences, around 15% of them seen just once. Sequenced sample: blood. These receptors were taken from a woman between 45 and 65 years old with Graves' hyperthyroidism that later progressed to Graves' ophthalmopathy. Each CDR3 is given with its conserved first and last residue. The D gene is left open where the match is weak.

J: TRBJ1-5; V: TRBV20-1; D: TRBD1; CDR3: CSAMTGFNQPQHF
J: TRBJ2-3; V: TRBV7-3; D: TRBD2; CDR3: CASSPFGAGVGAASDTQYF
J: TRBJ2-7; V: TRBV20-1; D: TRBD2; CDR3: CSAQGRASGSYEQYF
J: TRBJ2-1; V: TRBV5-8; D: TRBD1; CDR3: CASSPLRQGAEQFF
J: TRBJ2-1; V: TRBV7-8; D: TRBD2; CDR3: CASSYGSGNSYNEQFF
J: TRBJ1-4; V: TRBV20-1; D: -; CDR3: CSANRDGNEKLFF
J: TRBJ1-2; V: TRBV27; D: -; CDR3: CASSFGQSNYGYTF
J: TRBJ2-1; V: TRBV7-9; D: -; CDR3: CASSRDGLYNEQFF
J: TRBJ2-4; V: TRBV10-3; D: -; CDR3: CAISESRSLAKNIQYF
J: TRBJ2-7; V: TRBV27; D: -; CDR3: CASSLGQTYYEQYF
J: TRBJ2-2; V: TRBV3-1; D: -; CDR3: CASSQAGPGESVPGELFF
J: TRBJ1-6; V: TRBV12-3/TRBV12-4; D: -; CDR3: CASRPLSGRNSPLHF
J: TRBJ1-4; V: TRBV27; D: -; CDR3: CASMKGGTNEKLFF
J: TRBJ2-3; V: TRBV6-1; D: TRBD1; CDR3: CASTGQALTQYF
J: TRBJ1-2; V: TRBV29-1; D: -; CDR3: CSVDLSEIQGYYGYTF
J: TRBJ1-2; V: TRBV12-5; D: -; CDR3: CASSSSSGGAWYGYTF
J: TRBJ2-3; V: TRBV12-3/TRBV12-4; D: -; CDR3: CASSLIWDTQYF
J: TRBJ1-2; V: TRBV7-3; D: -; CDR3: CASSGEKIGYTF
J: TRBJ1-3; V: TRBV29-1; D: -; CDR3: CSVLGRKDGGNTIYF
J: TRBJ2-7; V: TRBV7-9; D: TRBD1; CDR3: CASRPRDRGEQYF
J: TRBJ1-1; V: TRBV7-9; D: TRBD1; CDR3: CASSPQPGQGYTEAFF
J: TRBJ2-5; V: TRBV28; D: TRBD2; CDR3: CASSLTSGIRETQYF
J: TRBJ2-5; V: TRBV24-1; D: -; CDR3: CATSETGAKGETQYF
J: TRBJ2-2; V: TRBV30; D: -; CDR3: CAWSRGLNTGELFF
J: TRBJ1-1; V: TRBV24-1; D: -; CDR3: CATSARRNTEAFF
J: TRBJ1-1; V: TRBV6-5; D: -; CDR3: CASSYLRGNTEAFF
J: TRBJ2-1; V: TRBV20-1; D: -; CDR3: CSARHAMHNEQFF
J: TRBJ1-6; V: TRBV5-1; D: TRBD1; CDR3: CASSLGLGGGNSPLHF